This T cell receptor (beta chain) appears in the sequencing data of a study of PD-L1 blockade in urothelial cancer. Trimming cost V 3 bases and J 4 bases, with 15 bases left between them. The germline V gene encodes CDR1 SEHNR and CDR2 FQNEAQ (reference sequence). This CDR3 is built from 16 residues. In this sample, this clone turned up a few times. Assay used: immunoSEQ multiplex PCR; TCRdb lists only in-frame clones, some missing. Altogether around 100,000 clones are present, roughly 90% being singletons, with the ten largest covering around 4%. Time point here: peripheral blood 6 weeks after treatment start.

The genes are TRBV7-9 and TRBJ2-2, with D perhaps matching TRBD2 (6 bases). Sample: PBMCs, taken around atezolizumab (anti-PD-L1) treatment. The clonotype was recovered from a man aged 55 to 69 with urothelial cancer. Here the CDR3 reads CASSFLGSIGTGELFF. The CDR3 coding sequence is TGTGCCAGCAGCTTCCTCGGGAGCATTGGCACCGGGGAGCTGTTTTTT.